This T cell receptor (beta chain) derives from a study of blood T cell repertoires in COVID-19. At the level of the study: The analysed material was cDNA or gDNA that came from T cells, B-cell-depleted T cells, or PBMCs.

Sequencing was performed with immunoSEQ multiplex PCR; in TCRdb, only in-frame clones are kept and a portion is missing. The table has tens of thousands of clones, around nine tenths seen once. From germline, CDR1 is LGHDT and CDR2 YNNKEL (reference sequence). The V gene end was trimmed by 0 bases and the J gene end by 0 bases; junction bases not matched to a gene: 7. This CDR3 is 18 amino acids long. Specimen: peripheral blood. The V gene is TRBV3-1 (or the pseudogene TRBV3-2), the J gene TRBJ1-5; 8 positions match TRBD1. The sequence came from a man between 70 and 80 years old with acute or convalescent COVID-19. The CDR3 coding sequence is TGTGCCAGCAGCCAAGATTTTGGGACAGGTAATAGCAATCAGCCCCAGCATTTT. Encoded protein: CASSQDFGTGNSNQPQHF.